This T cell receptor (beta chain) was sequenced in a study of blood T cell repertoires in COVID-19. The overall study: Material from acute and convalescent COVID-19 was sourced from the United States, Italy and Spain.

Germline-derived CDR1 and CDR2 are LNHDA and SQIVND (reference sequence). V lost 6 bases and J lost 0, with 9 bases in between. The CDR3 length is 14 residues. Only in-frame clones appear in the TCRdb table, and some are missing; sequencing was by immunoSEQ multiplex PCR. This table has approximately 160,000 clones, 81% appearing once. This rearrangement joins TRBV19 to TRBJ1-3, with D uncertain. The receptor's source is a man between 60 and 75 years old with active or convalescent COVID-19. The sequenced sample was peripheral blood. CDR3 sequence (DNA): TGTGCCAGTAGGGAGGCATACTCTGGAAACACCATATATTTT. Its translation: CASREAYSGNTIYF.